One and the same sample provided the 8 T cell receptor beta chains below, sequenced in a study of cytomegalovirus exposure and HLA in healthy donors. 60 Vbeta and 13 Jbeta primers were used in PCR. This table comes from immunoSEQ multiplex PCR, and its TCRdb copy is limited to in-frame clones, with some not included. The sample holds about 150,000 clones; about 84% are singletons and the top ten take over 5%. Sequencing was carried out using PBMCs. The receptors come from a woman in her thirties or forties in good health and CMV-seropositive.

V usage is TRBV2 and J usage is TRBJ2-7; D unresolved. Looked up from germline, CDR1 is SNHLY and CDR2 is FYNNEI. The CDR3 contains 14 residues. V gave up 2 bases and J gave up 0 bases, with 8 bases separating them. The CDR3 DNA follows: TGTGCCAGCAGTGAAAACTCCGCCTCCTACGAGCAGTACTTC. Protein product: CASSENSASYEQYF. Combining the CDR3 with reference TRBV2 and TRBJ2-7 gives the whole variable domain EPEVTQTPSHQVTQMGQEVILRCVPISNHLYFYWYRQILGQKVEFLVSFYNNEISEKSEIFDDQFSVERPDGSNFTLKIRSTKLEDSAMYFCASSENSASYEQYFGPGTRLTVT.

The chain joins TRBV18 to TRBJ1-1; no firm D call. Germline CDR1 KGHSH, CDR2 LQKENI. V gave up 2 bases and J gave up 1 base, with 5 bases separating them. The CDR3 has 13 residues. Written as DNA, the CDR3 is TGTGCCAGCTCACCAGTAAAGAACACTGAAGCTTTCTTT. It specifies CASSPVKNTEAFF.

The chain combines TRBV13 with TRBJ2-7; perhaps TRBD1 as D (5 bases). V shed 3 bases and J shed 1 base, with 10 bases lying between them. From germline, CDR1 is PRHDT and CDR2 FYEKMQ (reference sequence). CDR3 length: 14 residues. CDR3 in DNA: TGTGCCAGCAGCTTCTCGCGGACATCCTACGAGCAGTACTTC. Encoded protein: CASSFSRTSYEQYF.

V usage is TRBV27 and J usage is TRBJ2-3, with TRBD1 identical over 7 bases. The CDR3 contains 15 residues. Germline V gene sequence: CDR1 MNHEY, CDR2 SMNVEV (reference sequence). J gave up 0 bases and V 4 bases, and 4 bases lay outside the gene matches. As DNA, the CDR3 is TGTGCCAGCAGTTACCGGGACAGTAGCACAGATACGCAGTATTTT. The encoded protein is CASSYRDSSTDTQYF.

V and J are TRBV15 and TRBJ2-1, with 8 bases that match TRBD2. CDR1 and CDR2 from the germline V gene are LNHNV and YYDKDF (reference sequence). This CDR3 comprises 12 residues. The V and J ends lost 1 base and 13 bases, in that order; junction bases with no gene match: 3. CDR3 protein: CATSRVSGSQFF. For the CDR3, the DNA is TGTGCCACCAGCAGAGTAAGCGGGAGTCAGTTCTTC.

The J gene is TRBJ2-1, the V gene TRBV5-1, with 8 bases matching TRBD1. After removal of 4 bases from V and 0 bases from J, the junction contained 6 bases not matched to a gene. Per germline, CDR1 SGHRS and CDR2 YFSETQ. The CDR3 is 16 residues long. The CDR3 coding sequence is TGCGCCAGCAGCCTATGGACAGGGAGCTCCTACAATGAGCAGTTCTTC. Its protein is CASSLWTGSSYNEQFF.

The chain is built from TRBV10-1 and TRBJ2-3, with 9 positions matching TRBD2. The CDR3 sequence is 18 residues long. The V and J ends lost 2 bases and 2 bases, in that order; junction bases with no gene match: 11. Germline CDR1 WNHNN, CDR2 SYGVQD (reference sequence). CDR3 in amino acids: CASSEQGRLAVHTDTQYF. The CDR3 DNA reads TGCGCCAGCAGTGAGCAGGGTCGACTAGCGGTACACACAGATACGCAGTATTTT.

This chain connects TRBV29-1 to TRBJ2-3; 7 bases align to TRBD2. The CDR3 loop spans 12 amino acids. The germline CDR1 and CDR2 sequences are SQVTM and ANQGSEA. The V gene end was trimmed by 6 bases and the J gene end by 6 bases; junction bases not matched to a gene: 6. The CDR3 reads CSVRGSLDTQYF. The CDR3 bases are TGCAGCGTCCGCGGGAGCTTGGATACGCAGTATTTT.